This T cell receptor beta chain was documented in a study of blood T cell repertoires in COVID-19. Only in-frame clones appear in the TCRdb table, and some are missing; sequencing was by immunoSEQ multiplex PCR. Among around 140,000 clones listed, about 91% were seen once. This CDR3 comprises 18 residues. Germline CDR1 SGHRS, CDR2 YFSETQ. V lost 3 bases, J lost 1 base, and 20 bases lay in between. The source material was peripheral blood. The sequence derives from a man aged 45-65 years with acute or convalescent COVID-19. V is TRBV5-1 and J is TRBJ2-1, with D perhaps matching TRBD1 (7 bases). The CDR3 is CASSSPQGQGGSYNEQFF. The CDR3 DNA sequence: TGCGCCAGCAGCTCACCGCAAGGGCAGGGGGGTTCCTACAATGAGCAGTTCTTC.